This TCR beta chain was identified during a study of shared clonotypes between healthy human individuals. This clone was picked up one time. The V gene's germline CDR1 is LNHDA and CDR2 SQIVND (reference sequence). The ends were cut back, 3 bases at V and 2 bases at J, with 11 bases in the middle. There are 15 residues in the CDR3. The data were produced by immunoSEQ multiplex PCR, yet TCRdb's version contains in-frame clones alone and is incomplete. The data contain roughly 680,000 clones, 72% of them singletons. The receptor comes from a woman aged 25-40 years in good health. The J gene is TRBJ1-5, the V gene TRBV19; D possibly corresponds to TRBD1 (5 bases). The material sequenced was memory CD4+ T cells sorted from blood. Subset reported: CD45RA-negative fraction. The chain's CDR3 is CASSMSGPGNQPQHF. The DNA for the CDR3 is TGTGCCAGTAGTATGTCGGGGCCGGGCAATCAGCCCCAGCATTTT.